This TCR beta chain appears in the sequencing data of a study of blood T cells in healthy people across ages. With a J-beta primer mix and a sample-barcoded 5' primer, a second PCR ran about 7 to 11 cycles. TCRdb analysed the 5' RACE reads with MiXCR anew, one entry per CDR3 protein. The sample shows approximately 400,000 distinct CDR3 sequences, 50% to 60% of them seen only once. With 0 bases removed from V and 9 bases from J, the gap between germline ends came to 15 bases. The CDR3 loop spans 14 amino acids. Germline CDR1 SGHRS, CDR2 YFSETQ. The rearrangement links TRBV5-1 to TRBJ2-5; no clear D gene. The clonotype originates from a man aged 55 to 70 in good health. The sequencing sample was made of blood. This CDR3 is CASSLDGPPRAQYF. CDR3 nucleotides: TGCGCCAGCAGCTTGGATGGGCCCCCAAGGGCCCAGTACTTC.